The 31 T cell receptor beta chains listed next were all sequenced from one sample in a study of blood T cell repertoires in COVID-19. Here immunoSEQ multiplex PCR was the method, and the copy in TCRdb shows in-frame clones only, minus some. The data hold about 190,000 clones, with about 82% observed a single time. Material: peripheral blood. The receptors here all came from a young woman with acute or convalescent COVID-19.

The chain combines TRBV10-2 with TRBJ1-2, with D perhaps matching TRBD1 (6 bases). The V end lost 0 bases, the J end lost 8 bases, and 19 bases lay between the germline ends. The CDR3 is made up of 16 amino acids. Germline V CDR1 and CDR2: WSHSY, SAAADI. CDR3 DNA sequence: TGCGCCAGCAGTGAGTCCGGCGGGGGGCTAGGGAGAGGCTACACCTTC. Its translation: CASSESGGGLGRGYTF.

Notes on this clone: Other DNA sequences of this sample code for an identical CDR3. CDR3 sequence: CASSFNRDGYTF. The CDR3, as DNA: TGTGCCAGCAGCTTCAACCGGGATGGCTACACCTTC. This sequence joins TRBV7-9 and TRBJ1-2, with unresolved D. Trimming took 3 bases from V and 6 from J, leaving 8 bases between them. Germline-derived CDR1 and CDR2 are SEHNR and FQNEAQ (reference sequence). The CDR3 is 12 residues long. The variable domain in full, completed from reference TRBV7-9 and TRBJ1-2, reads DTGVSQNPRHKITKRGQNVTFRCDPISEHNRLYWYRQTLGQGPEFLTYFQNEAQLEKSRLLSDRFSAERPKGSFSTLEIQRTEQGDSAMYLCASSFNRDGYTFGSGTRLTVV.

V usage is TRBV4-3 and J usage is TRBJ2-5; D unclear. This CDR3 contains 17 residues. With 1 base removed from V and 4 bases from J, the gap between germline ends came to 19 bases. The germline V gene encodes CDR1 LGHNA and CDR2 YSLEER. For the CDR3, the DNA is TGCGCCAGCAGCCAAGGTGGCTGGCAGGTGGGCCGAGAGACCCAGTACTTC. Translated: CASSQGGWQVGRETQYF.

The V and J genes are TRBV18 and TRBJ2-7, with D possibly matching TRBD1 (6 bases). The CDR3 totals 14 residues. V lost 3 bases and J lost 3, with 12 bases in between. CDR1 KGHSH and CDR2 LQKENI come from the germline V gene. The CDR3, as DNA: TGTGCCAGCTCACCCCCTTTACAGGGCTACGAGCAGTACTTC. Translation: CASSPPLQGYEQYF.

The chain has TRBV7-8 and TRBJ2-2, with D tentatively TRBD2 (6 bases). Trimming cost V 2 bases and J 0 bases, with 13 bases left between them. Looked up from germline, CDR1 is SGHVS and CDR2 is FQNEAQ. The CDR3 runs to 17 residues. CDR3 DNA sequence: TGTGCCAGCAGCTTAATGGTAACGGGAGCGAACACCGGGGAGCTGTTTTTT. This codes for CASSLMVTGANTGELFF.

This clone was recorded a few times. The V call is TRBV11-2, the J call TRBJ2-2, with D possibly being TRBD1 (7 bases). V was clipped by 5 bases and J by 6 bases, with 22 bases between them. From germline, CDR1 is SGHAT and CDR2 FQNNGV. The CDR3 runs 17 residues. CDR3 protein: CASSRRGTYRGPGELFF. CDR3 sequence (DNA): TGTGCCAGCAGCCGAAGGGGGACTTACAGGGGACCCGGGGAGCTGTTTTTT.

The chain employs TRBV5-4 and TRBJ1-3; TRBD1 is a possible D gene (5 bases). The V gene's germline CDR1 is SGHNT and CDR2 YYREEE (reference sequence). Trimming took off 0 bases at V and 6 bases at J, with 10 bases between the two ends. The CDR3 covers 14 residues. The CDR3 region has the DNA TGTGCCAGCAGCTTGGCCGGGGGGAAAAACACCATATATTTT. Protein sequence: CASSLAGGKNTIYF.

This sequence joins TRBV5-4 and TRBJ1-1, with 7 bases that match TRBD1. The trim removed 3 bases at V and 5 bases at J, leaving 4 bases unmatched. The CDR3 has 13 residues. Germline V gives CDR1 SGHNT, CDR2 YYREEE (reference sequence). In nucleotides, the CDR3 is TGTGCCAGCAGCTCGACAGGGAGAACTGAAGCTTTCTTT. This encodes CASSSTGRTEAFF.

V usage is TRBV9 and J usage is TRBJ2-7; 16 nucleotides agree with TRBD2. The J segment lost 5 bases and the V segment lost 2 bases, leaving 13 bases of the junction unmatched. The CDR3 totals 19 residues. Germline CDR1 reads SGDLS; CDR2 reads YYNGEE. CDR3 in amino acids: CASSVYSGLAGGPGDEQYF. Here the CDR3 DNA reads TGTGCCAGCAGCGTCTACTCGGGACTAGCGGGAGGGCCCGGGGACGAGCAGTACTTC.

This clone turned up a few times. This chain connects TRBV5-4 to TRBJ2-2; 9 bases match TRBD1. V shed 5 bases and J 4 bases; nucleotides not matched to a gene: 6. The germline V gene has CDR1 SGHNT and CDR2 YYREEE (reference sequence). This CDR3 contains 15 residues. Written as DNA, the CDR3 is TGTGCCAGCAGTCGTTACAGGGGGCGCACCGGGGAGCTGTTTTTT. Its translation: CASSRYRGRTGELFF.

The chain couples TRBV18 to TRBJ2-3; 13 nucleotides agree with TRBD2. The CDR3 runs 20 residues. Germline values: CDR1 KGHSH, CDR2 LQKENI. With V trimmed by 2 bases and J by 0 bases, 11 bases remained unmatched. For the CDR3, the DNA is TGTGCCAGCTCACCAAAGATCGGACTAGCGGGAGATACTAGCACAGATACGCAGTATTTT. Translation: CASSPKIGLAGDTSTDTQYF.

The V call is TRBV7-9, the J call TRBJ2-1, with 9 nucleotides matching TRBD2. Germline lookup yields CDR1 SEHNR and CDR2 FQNEAQ (reference sequence). Losses at the gene ends were 1 base for V and 4 bases for J; bases not matched to a gene: 14. The CDR3 has 19 residues. CDR3 residues: CASSLGGGGAPKRYNEQFF. In DNA, the CDR3 is TGTGCCAGCAGCTTAGGAGGCGGGGGGGCCCCCAAACGATACAATGAGCAGTTCTTC. The entire variable domain, with the rest obtained from reference TRBV7-9 and TRBJ2-1, is as follows: DTGVSQNPRHKITKRGQNVTFRCDPISEHNRLYWYRQTLGQGPEFLTYFQNEAQLEKSRLLSDRFSAERPKGSFSTLEIQRTEQGDSAMYLCASSLGGGGAPKRYNEQFFGPGTRLTVL.

The chain couples TRBV30 to TRBJ1-2; no definite D call. Trimming shortened V by 0 bases and J by 4 bases, and 12 bases separated the two germline ends. Per germline, CDR1 GTSNPN and CDR2 SVGIG (reference sequence). The CDR3 runs to 14 residues. CDR3 nucleotides: TGTGCCTGGAGTGTAGCTGGGAGAGGCTATGGCTACACCTTC. The encoded protein is CAWSVAGRGYGYTF.

This clone was counted a few times. This chain joins TRBV6-4 and TRBJ1-5; the D is unclear. V was cut by 4 bases and J by 1 base, with 5 bases left in between. Germline CDR1 reads MRHNA; CDR2 reads SNTAGT. This CDR3 has 13 residues. For the CDR3, the DNA is TGTGCCAGCAGTGCCGAGAGCAATCAGCCCCAGCATTTT. It encodes CASSAESNQPQHF.

This clone was observed a handful of times. V gene TRBV28 combines with J gene TRBJ2-7, with 10 nucleotides matching TRBD1. In germline, CDR1 is MDHEN, CDR2 SYDVKM. This CDR3 is 14 amino acids long. V lost 2 bases to trimming and J lost 12 bases; unmatched junction nucleotides: 10. CDR3 bases: TGTGCCAGCAGTTTACCACCGGGACAGGGGCATCCGTACTTC. Protein sequence: CASSLPPGQGHPYF.

The DNA for the CDR3 is TGTGCCAGTAGTCCCCTCGACAGGGCGATTGGCACTGAAGCTTTCTTT. It specifies CASSPLDRAIGTEAFF. The rearrangement links TRBV19 to TRBJ1-1; 7 bases are a match to TRBD1. V trimming: 5 bases; J trimming: 4 bases; junction bases outside the gene matches: 13. Germline V CDR1 and CDR2: LNHDA, SQIVND (reference sequence). This CDR3 has 16 amino acids.

J is TRBJ2-1 and V is TRBV19; no definite D call. Between the trimmed V and J ends, which lost 5 bases and 5 bases, there was a span of 10 bases. Looked up from germline, CDR1 is LNHDA and CDR2 is SQIVND (reference sequence). CDR3 size: 13 residues. Here the CDR3 reads CASSSTRDNEQFF. Here the CDR3 DNA reads TGTGCCAGTAGTTCCACACGGGACAATGAGCAGTTCTTC. Filled out from reference TRBV19 and TRBJ2-1, the complete variable domain reads DGGITQSPKYLFRKEGQNVTLSCEQNLNHDAMYWYRQDPGQGLRLIYYSQIVNDFQKGDIAEGYSVSREKKESFPLTVTSAQKNPTAFYLCASSSTRDNEQFFGPGTRLTVL.

The rearrangement uses TRBV5-6 and TRBJ1-5; TRBD1 matches 8 bases. V gave up 1 base and J gave up 3 bases; unmatched junction bases: 9. Germline loops: CDR1 SGHDT, CDR2 YYEEEE. The CDR3 sequence is 17 residues long. The CDR3 region is CASSLWQGARLNQPQHF. CDR3 nucleotide sequence: TGTGCCAGCAGCTTGTGGCAGGGGGCGCGTCTCAATCAGCCCCAGCATTTT.

This rearrangement joins TRBV28 to TRBJ2-7; a possible D gene is TRBD2 (5 bases). The CDR3 extends over 17 amino acids. Germline lookup yields CDR1 MDHEN and CDR2 SYDVKM. Trimming took off 4 bases at V and 0 bases at J, with 19 bases between the two ends. The CDR3 is CASSSFSRSELSYEQYF. The CDR3 DNA follows: TGTGCCAGCAGTTCCTTCTCTCGTAGCGAACTCTCCTACGAGCAGTACTTC.

The chain carries TRBV5-6 and TRBJ1-2; possible D gene TRBD1, 5 bases. Germline lookup yields CDR1 SGHDT and CDR2 YYEEEE. This CDR3 has 15 residues. V lost 4 bases, J lost 8 bases, and 21 bases lay in between. This chain's CDR3 is CASSALGGLPGGYTF. The CDR3 DNA reads TGTGCCAGCAGCGCCCTTGGGGGACTCCCGGGAGGCTACACCTTC.

V is TRBV28 and J is TRBJ1-1; tentative D call: TRBD1 (6 bases). Per germline, CDR1 MDHEN and CDR2 SYDVKM. Trimming pared 7 bases from V and 5 bases from J, leaving 11 bases between. This CDR3 has 12 residues. The CDR3 reads CASISGQTEAFF. DNA for the CDR3: TGTGCCAGCATATCAGGACAGACTGAAGCTTTCTTT.

This chain links TRBV27 with TRBJ2-7; TRBD2 aligns across 10 bases. This CDR3 contains 15 residues. Germline CDR1 reads MNHEY; CDR2 reads SMNVEV (reference sequence). V lost 7 bases to trimming and J lost 3 bases; unmatched junction nucleotides: 9. CDR3 amino acids: CASTLRTSGGYEQYF. As DNA, the CDR3 is TGTGCCAGCACCCTGAGGACTAGCGGAGGCTACGAGCAGTACTTC.

The chain recombines TRBV1 with TRBJ2-1; TRBD2, as called in the table, went unchecked against the DNA. TRBV1 is reported as a pseudogene. The CDR3 spans 16 residues. The DNA for the CDR3 is TGCACCAGCAGCCAACTTAGCGGGGGGGCTTGGAATGAGCAGTTCTTC. As protein: CTSSQLSGGAWNEQFF.

CDR3 loop: CAWRGRTGETRGYTF. The CDR3 DNA reads TGTGCCTGGAGGGGTCGGACAGGGGAAACTCGAGGCTACACCTTC. V is TRBV30 and J is TRBJ1-2; 9 bases agree with TRBD1. Germline V gene lookup returns CDR1 GTSNPN and CDR2 SVGIG (reference sequence). V was clipped by 3 bases and J by 8 bases; unmatched bases: 13. CDR3 length: 15 residues.

The V gene is TRBV27, the J gene TRBJ2-5; D is undetermined. V was shortened by 6 bases and J by 5 bases, with 25 bases between the two germline ends. The CDR3 length is 17 residues. Germline assignment: CDR1 MNHEY and CDR2 SMNVEV (reference sequence). The CDR3 region is CASRRGPVGVFGETQYF. In DNA form, the CDR3 reads TGTGCCAGCAGGAGAGGCCCCGTCGGCGTCTTTGGGGAGACCCAGTACTTC.

The V call is TRBV19, the J call TRBJ1-6, with D tentatively TRBD1 (5 bases). CDR1 and CDR2 (germline): LNHDA, SQIVND (reference sequence). CDR3 size: 12 residues. V was cut by 7 bases and J by 6 bases, with 7 bases left in between. The CDR3 reads CASNQGNSPLHF. The DNA for the CDR3 is TGTGCCAGTAACCAGGGTAATTCACCCCTCCACTTT.

The chain carries TRBV7-9 and TRBJ1-2, with D possibly matching TRBD1 (6 bases). The V gene's germline CDR1 is SEHNR and CDR2 FQNEAQ (reference sequence). The length of the CDR3 is 17 residues. V shed 5 bases and J shed 5 bases, with 24 bases lying between them. In nucleotides, the CDR3 is TGTGCCAGCAGCCTCAACTTCCGGGACACTCGCGATTATGGCTACACCTTC. Translated: CASSLNFRDTRDYGYTF. Complete variable domain (other parts from reference TRBV7-9 and TRBJ1-2): DTGVSQNPRHKITKRGQNVTFRCDPISEHNRLYWYRQTLGQGPEFLTYFQNEAQLEKSRLLSDRFSAERPKGSFSTLEIQRTEQGDSAMYLCASSLNFRDTRDYGYTFGSGTRLTVV.

This clone was seen a few times. This chain joins TRBV28 and TRBJ2-3; TRBD2 is a possible D gene (5 bases). CDR1 and CDR2 from the germline V gene are MDHEN and SYDVKM. CDR3 size: 15 residues. The V end was cut by 2 bases, the J end by 3 bases, with 12 bases between. The CDR3 DNA is TGTGCCAGCAGTTTAGGCGGGCCGCAAACAGATACGCAGTATTTT. Its translation is CASSLGGPQTDTQYF.

The genes are TRBV28 and TRBJ1-2, with a possible D match to TRBD1 (6 bases). The CDR3 contains 13 residues. Trimming pared 6 bases from V and 2 bases from J, leaving 10 bases between. Germline V gives CDR1 MDHEN, CDR2 SYDVKM. CDR3 region: CASRYQGNYGYTF. The CDR3 bases are TGTGCCAGCAGATACCAGGGGAACTATGGCTACACCTTC.

The chain recombines TRBV7-2 with TRBJ2-5; 10 bases line up with TRBD2. This CDR3 region has 17 residues. In germline, CDR1 is SGHTA, CDR2 FQGNSA. Trimming took 9 bases from V and 4 from J; bases not matched to a gene: 17. The CDR3 here is CASSWVLAGARGETQYF. CDR3 bases: TGTGCCAGTTCCTGGGTCCTAGCGGGAGCCCGGGGAGAGACCCAGTACTTC.

The chain has TRBV6-5 and TRBJ2-2; 8 bases align to TRBD2. Germline V CDR1 and CDR2: MNHEY, SVGAGI. V was clipped by 4 bases and J by 0 bases; unmatched bases: 4. The CDR3 totals 16 residues. This chain's CDR3 is CASSSTSGSNTGELFF. As DNA, the CDR3 is TGTGCCAGCAGTTCCACTAGCGGATCGAACACCGGGGAGCTGTTTTTT.